Listed below are T cell receptor beta chains from one sample, sequenced in a study of cytomegalovirus exposure and HLA in healthy donors. Method: immunoSEQ multiplex PCR; TCRdb's copy keeps in-frame clones and lacks some. The table records 200,000 to 250,000 clones, around 78% of them present only once. The sample taken for sequencing was PBMCs. These TCRs come from a woman aged 18-29 years in good health and CMV-seronegative. Each CDR3 is given with its conserved first and last residue. D genes are given only for firm matches. Rows give clone size only sometimes, using once, few, many, or a class for an expanded clone.

cdr3_aa: CASSPDSGSSYNEQFF; cdr3_nt: TGCGCCAGCAGTCCCGATAGCGGGAGCTCCTACAATGAGCAGTTCTTC; clone_size: .; d_call: TRBD2; v_call: TRBV10-2; j_call: TRBJ2-1
cdr3_aa: CASGTGHSYEQYF; cdr3_nt: TGTGCCTCGGGTACAGGCCACTCCTACGAGCAGTACTTC; clone_size: .; d_call: .; v_call: TRBV30; j_call: TRBJ2-7
cdr3_aa: CASSMGPEETQYF; cdr3_nt: TGCGCCAGCAGCATGGGCCCCGAGGAGACCCAGTACTTC; clone_size: once; d_call: .; v_call: TRBV5-1; j_call: TRBJ2-5
cdr3_aa: CASSARQGAADTQYF; cdr3_nt: TGTGCCAGCAGCGCAAGACAGGGGGCGGCAGATACGCAGTATTTT; clone_size: .; d_call: TRBD1; v_call: TRBV7-9; j_call: TRBJ2-3
cdr3_aa: CAWGGRTATTDTQYF; cdr3_nt: TGTGCCTGGGGCGGTCGGACCGCAACCACAGATACGCAGTATTTT; clone_size: .; d_call: .; v_call: TRBV30; j_call: TRBJ2-3
cdr3_aa: CASSVTGGVAGELFF; cdr3_nt: TGTGCCAGCAGTGTCACAGGGGGGGTGGCCGGGGAGCTGTTTTTT; clone_size: .; d_call: .; v_call: TRBV6-1; j_call: TRBJ2-2
cdr3_aa: CASSIGGGRGNYGYTF; cdr3_nt: TGCGCCAGCAGCATTGGGGGAGGGCGCGGTAACTATGGCTACACCTTC; clone_size: .; d_call: .; v_call: TRBV5-1; j_call: TRBJ1-2
cdr3_aa: CASRRTGGGEEPQHF; cdr3_nt: TGTGCCAGCAGACGGACAGGAGGGGGGGAGGAGCCCCAGCATTTT; clone_size: .; d_call: TRBD1; v_call: TRBV6-1; j_call: TRBJ1-5
cdr3_aa: CASSEFPTGELFF; cdr3_nt: TGTGCCAGCAGTGAATTTCCGACCGGGGAGCTGTTTTTT; clone_size: .; d_call: .; v_call: TRBV2; j_call: TRBJ2-2
cdr3_aa: CASNPTGITDTQYF; cdr3_nt: TGTGCCAGCAACCCTACAGGTATCACAGATACGCAGTATTTT; clone_size: .; d_call: .; v_call: TRBV5-6; j_call: TRBJ2-3
cdr3_aa: CASSVGGGNYGYTF; cdr3_nt: TGTGCCAGCAGCGTAGGGGGAGGGAACTATGGCTACACCTTC; clone_size: once; d_call: .; v_call: TRBV9; j_call: TRBJ1-2
cdr3_aa: CASSPPAGSYNEQFF; cdr3_nt: TGTGCCAGCAGCCCGCCAGCGGGGTCCTACAATGAGCAGTTCTTC; clone_size: .; d_call: TRBD2; v_call: TRBV4-2; j_call: TRBJ2-1
cdr3_aa: CASSDGQDYGYTF; cdr3_nt: TGCGCCAGCAGTGACGGACAGGACTATGGCTACACCTTC; clone_size: .; d_call: TRBD1; v_call: TRBV10-1; j_call: TRBJ1-2
cdr3_aa: CASSPRRIETGTPGELFF; cdr3_nt: TGTGCCAGCAGCCCAAGAAGAATTGAGACAGGGACCCCCGGGGAGCTGTTTTTT; clone_size: .; d_call: TRBD1; v_call: TRBV9; j_call: TRBJ2-2
cdr3_aa: CASSPGGEQFF; cdr3_nt: TGTGCCAGCAGCCCAGGGGGTGAGCAGTTCTTC; clone_size: once; d_call: TRBD1; v_call: TRBV7-2; j_call: TRBJ2-1
cdr3_aa: CAWSAGTRRENEKLFF; cdr3_nt: TGTGCCTGGAGTGCCGGGACGAGACGTGAAAATGAAAAACTGTTTTTT; clone_size: .; d_call: .; v_call: TRBV30; j_call: TRBJ1-4
cdr3_aa: CASSLNRDYGYTF; cdr3_nt: TGTGCCAGCAGTTTGAACCGTGACTATGGCTACACCTTC; clone_size: few; d_call: .; v_call: TRBV2; j_call: TRBJ1-2
cdr3_aa: CASRGRNNQPQHF; cdr3_nt: TGTGCCAGCAGAGGCAGAAACAATCAGCCCCAGCATTTT; clone_size: few; d_call: .; v_call: TRBV6-5; j_call: TRBJ1-5
cdr3_aa: CAWRHTGTGTEKLFF; cdr3_nt: TGTGCCTGGAGGCATACCGGGACAGGGACTGAAAAACTGTTTTTT; clone_size: once; d_call: TRBD1; v_call: TRBV30; j_call: TRBJ1-4
cdr3_aa: CASSLQESYEQYF; cdr3_nt: TGTGCCAGCAGCCTTCAGGAGTCCTACGAGCAGTACTTC; clone_size: .; d_call: .; v_call: TRBV27; j_call: TRBJ2-7
cdr3_aa: CASSVEAGGTGELFF; cdr3_nt: TGTGCCAGCAGCGTAGAGGCAGGGGGTACCGGGGAGCTGTTTTTT; clone_size: .; d_call: TRBD1; v_call: TRBV9; j_call: TRBJ2-2
cdr3_aa: CASSPDRDGYTF; cdr3_nt: TGTGCCAGCAGTCCCGACAGGGATGGCTACACCTTC; clone_size: few; d_call: TRBD1; v_call: TRBV6-1; j_call: TRBJ1-2
cdr3_aa: CATARGPGADTQYF; cdr3_nt: TGTGCCACCGCACGAGGCCCCGGGGCAGATACGCAGTATTTT; clone_size: .; d_call: .; v_call: TRBV19; j_call: TRBJ2-3
cdr3_aa: CASSASTVNTEAFF; cdr3_nt: TGTGCCAGCAGCGCGTCGACAGTGAACACTGAAGCTTTCTTT; clone_size: .; d_call: .; v_call: TRBV9; j_call: TRBJ1-1
cdr3_aa: CASSSDGTSVMGYTF; cdr3_nt: TGCGCCAGCAGCTCGGACGGGACCAGCGTGATGGGCTACACCTTC; clone_size: .; d_call: .; v_call: TRBV5-1; j_call: TRBJ1-2
cdr3_aa: CASSFRNRGRNTEAFF; cdr3_nt: TGTGCCAGCAGTTTCCGAAACAGGGGGCGTAACACTGAAGCTTTCTTT; clone_size: .; d_call: TRBD1; v_call: TRBV6-5; j_call: TRBJ1-1
cdr3_aa: CASSSSRGQTEAFF; cdr3_nt: TGCGCCAGCAGCTCCTCCAGGGGGCAAACTGAAGCTTTCTTT; clone_size: .; d_call: TRBD1; v_call: TRBV5-1; j_call: TRBJ1-1
cdr3_aa: CASSPGTSGGIGELFF; cdr3_nt: TGTGCCAGCAGTCCTGGGACTAGTGGTGGCATCGGGGAGCTGTTTTTT; clone_size: .; d_call: TRBD2; v_call: TRBV27; j_call: TRBJ2-2
cdr3_aa: CASSPQGGAVYGYTF; cdr3_nt: TGTGCCAGCTCACCACAGGGAGGAGCGGTCTATGGCTACACCTTC; clone_size: few; d_call: .; v_call: TRBV18; j_call: TRBJ1-2
cdr3_aa: CSVRPGTGVTGELFF; cdr3_nt: TGCAGCGTGAGGCCCGGGACAGGGGTCACCGGGGAGCTGTTTTTT; clone_size: once; d_call: TRBD1; v_call: TRBV29-1; j_call: TRBJ2-2
cdr3_aa: CASSVALGGASGANVLTF; cdr3_nt: TGTGCCAGCAGCGTAGCGTTAGGGGGCGCTTCTGGGGCCAACGTCCTGACTTTC; clone_size: .; d_call: TRBD1; v_call: TRBV9; j_call: TRBJ2-6
cdr3_aa: CAGTPGSSYTDTQYF; cdr3_nt: TGTGCCGGTACCCCGGGGTCCTCCTACACAGATACGCAGTATTTT; clone_size: .; d_call: .; v_call: TRBV30; j_call: TRBJ2-3
cdr3_aa: CASQLRGFNTGELFF; cdr3_nt: TGTGCCAGCCAGTTGAGGGGCTTTAACACCGGGGAGCTGTTTTTT; clone_size: .; d_call: .; v_call: TRBV6-5; j_call: TRBJ2-2
cdr3_aa: CASSLVARGTGTDTQYF; cdr3_nt: TGCGCCAGCAGCTTGGTCGCCCGGGGGACGGGCACAGATACGCAGTATTTT; clone_size: .; d_call: .; v_call: TRBV5-1; j_call: TRBJ2-3
cdr3_aa: CASSQDTGGGQPQHF; cdr3_nt: TGCGCCAGCAGCCAAGATACAGGGGGCGGTCAGCCCCAGCATTTT; clone_size: .; d_call: TRBD1; v_call: TRBV4-1; j_call: TRBJ1-5
cdr3_aa: CASSVDFSTDTQYF; cdr3_nt: TGTGCCAGCAGCGTCGACTTTTCCACAGATACGCAGTATTTT; clone_size: once; d_call: .; v_call: TRBV9; j_call: TRBJ2-3
cdr3_aa: CASSQGGQGSEKLFF; cdr3_nt: TGCGCCAGCAGCCAAGGCGGACAGGGGAGTGAAAAACTGTTTTTT; clone_size: few; d_call: TRBD1; v_call: TRBV4-1; j_call: TRBJ1-4
cdr3_aa: CASSLSGTGGAHGYTF; cdr3_nt: TGTGCCAGCAGTTTATCCGGGACAGGGGGCGCGCATGGCTACACCTTC; clone_size: once; d_call: TRBD1; v_call: TRBV27; j_call: TRBJ1-2
cdr3_aa: CASREWGAGELFF; cdr3_nt: TGTGCCAGTAGGGAATGGGGGGCCGGGGAGCTGTTTTTT; clone_size: .; d_call: .; v_call: TRBV19; j_call: TRBJ2-2
cdr3_aa: CASSFNRVDAYEQYF; cdr3_nt: TGTGCCAGCAGCTTTAATCGCGTGGATGCCTACGAGCAGTACTTC; clone_size: .; d_call: .; v_call: TRBV5-4; j_call: TRBJ2-7
cdr3_aa: CASSPLGLSTDTQYF; cdr3_nt: TGTGCCAGCAGCCCGCTCGGGTTATCCACAGATACGCAGTATTTT; clone_size: .; d_call: .; v_call: TRBV11-2; j_call: TRBJ2-3
cdr3_aa: CASSLVARNYGYTF; cdr3_nt: TGTGCCAGCAGTTTAGTTGCCAGAAACTATGGCTACACCTTC; clone_size: .; d_call: .; v_call: TRBV28; j_call: TRBJ1-2
cdr3_aa: CASSYRRAGAEETQYF; cdr3_nt: TGTGCCAGCAGTTACCGTCGAGCCGGGGCTGAAGAGACCCAGTACTTC; clone_size: .; d_call: .; v_call: TRBV6-6; j_call: TRBJ2-5
cdr3_aa: CASRPLARKTNYGYTF; cdr3_nt: TGTGCCAGCAGGCCCCTGGCTAGAAAAACAAACTATGGCTACACCTTC; clone_size: .; d_call: .; v_call: TRBV28; j_call: TRBJ1-2
cdr3_aa: CASGTWGGTHEQYF; cdr3_nt: TGTGCCAGCGGCACCTGGGGCGGGACCCACGAGCAGTACTTC; clone_size: .; d_call: .; v_call: TRBV7-2; j_call: TRBJ2-7
cdr3_aa: CASSGFLTSGRRGEQFF; cdr3_nt: TGTGCCAGCAGCGGATTCCTTACTAGCGGGAGAAGGGGTGAGCAGTTCTTC; clone_size: .; d_call: TRBD2; v_call: TRBV11-2; j_call: TRBJ2-1
cdr3_aa: CASIRTSGRTDTQYF; cdr3_nt: TGTGCCAGCATTCGGACTAGCGGGAGAACAGATACGCAGTATTTT; clone_size: .; d_call: TRBD2; v_call: TRBV2; j_call: TRBJ2-3
cdr3_aa: CASSFGLAGGKETQYF; cdr3_nt: TGCGCCAGCAGCTTCGGACTAGCGGGAGGAAAAGAGACCCAGTACTTC; clone_size: .; d_call: TRBD2; v_call: TRBV5-1; j_call: TRBJ2-5
cdr3_aa: CASSLPGVGYNEQFF; cdr3_nt: TGTGCCAGCAGCTTACCGGGAGTAGGGTACAATGAGCAGTTCTTC; clone_size: .; d_call: .; v_call: TRBV7-9; j_call: TRBJ2-1
cdr3_aa: CASIFAGYNEQFF; cdr3_nt: TGTGCCAGCATATTTGCGGGGTACAATGAGCAGTTCTTC; clone_size: once; d_call: .; v_call: TRBV6-1; j_call: TRBJ2-1
cdr3_aa: CASSKGTGGRSNQPQHF; cdr3_nt: TGTGCCAGCAGCAAAGGGACAGGGGGGAGGAGCAATCAGCCCCAGCATTTT; clone_size: .; d_call: .; v_call: TRBV21-1; j_call: TRBJ1-5
cdr3_aa: CASSLGLAGTGELFF; cdr3_nt: TGTGCCAGCAGCTTAGGGCTAGCGGGCACCGGGGAGCTGTTTTTT; clone_size: .; d_call: TRBD2; v_call: TRBV11-2; j_call: TRBJ2-2
cdr3_aa: CASSQDWGALYNEQFF; cdr3_nt: TGTGCCAGCAGCCAAGATTGGGGGGCGCTTTACAATGAGCAGTTCTTC; clone_size: once; d_call: .; v_call: TRBV14; j_call: TRBJ2-1
cdr3_aa: CASSRYTGELFF; cdr3_nt: TGTGCCAGCAGTCGCTACACCGGGGAGCTGTTTTTT; clone_size: .; d_call: .; v_call: TRBV25-1; j_call: TRBJ2-2
cdr3_aa: CASSLNGGTGGQYF; cdr3_nt: TGTGCCAGCAGCCTAAATGGAGGAACAGGGGGCCAGTACTTC; clone_size: .; d_call: TRBD1; v_call: TRBV2; j_call: TRBJ2-5
cdr3_aa: CASSLVLGGNTEAFF; cdr3_nt: TGTGCCAGCAGCTTGGTCCTGGGGGGGAACACTGAAGCTTTCTTT; clone_size: .; d_call: .; v_call: TRBV5-6; j_call: TRBJ1-1
cdr3_aa: CASSQGTAQFF; cdr3_nt: TGTGCCAGCAGCCAAGGTACGGCGCAGTTCTTC; clone_size: .; d_call: .; v_call: TRBV4-2; j_call: TRBJ2-1
cdr3_aa: CASSSTGSGNTIYF; cdr3_nt: TGTGCCAGCAGTTCGACAGGCTCTGGAAACACCATATATTTT; clone_size: .; d_call: .; v_call: TRBV27; j_call: TRBJ1-3
cdr3_aa: CASRDRVPNTDTQYF; cdr3_nt: TGTGCCAGCAGGGACAGGGTTCCAAACACAGATACGCAGTATTTT; clone_size: .; d_call: TRBD1; v_call: TRBV6-5; j_call: TRBJ2-3